This T cell receptor (beta chain) comes out of a study of T cells in tuberculosis. Notes on the study in general: Smaller alpha distances in active tuberculosis partly reflected shorter CDR3-alpha lengths. Selection depended on which cryopreserved specimens were available.

Germline CDR1 and CDR2: KGHSH and LQKENI. The CDR3 loop spans 16 amino acids. J lost 7 bases, V lost 3 bases, and 11 bases had no gene match. Notes on this clone: Its specificity is not known.

Libraries were prepared by immunoSEQ multiplex PCR; TCRdb keeps only in-frame clonotypes and omits some of them. This table has 35,000 to 40,000 clones, around 92% appearing once. Each donor contributed 85,000 to 100,000 T cells on average, unsorted. Sequenced input: PBMCs. V and J are TRBV18 and TRBJ2-1, with 8 bases matching TRBD1. The TCR sequence derives from a donor aged 10-30 years with latent tuberculosis or without tuberculosis infection. Some clones in this sample may be carry-over from other donors' samples. In DNA form, the CDR3 reads TGTGCCAGCTCACCTACGGGGCAGGGGGCCGCAAATGAGCAGTTCTTC. Residues: CASSPTGQGAANEQFF.